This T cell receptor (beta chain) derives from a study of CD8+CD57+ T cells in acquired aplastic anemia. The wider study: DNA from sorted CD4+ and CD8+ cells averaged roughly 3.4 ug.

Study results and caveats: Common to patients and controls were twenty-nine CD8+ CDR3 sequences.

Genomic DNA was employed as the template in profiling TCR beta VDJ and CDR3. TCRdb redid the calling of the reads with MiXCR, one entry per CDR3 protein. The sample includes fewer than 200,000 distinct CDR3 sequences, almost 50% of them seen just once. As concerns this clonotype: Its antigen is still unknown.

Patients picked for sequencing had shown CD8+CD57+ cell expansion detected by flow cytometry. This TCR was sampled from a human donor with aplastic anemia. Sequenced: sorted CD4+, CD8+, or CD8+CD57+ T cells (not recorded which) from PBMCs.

CDR3 residues: CSARDFASSYNEQFF. CDR3 bases: TGCAGTGCTCGGGACTTCGCCAGCTCCTACAATGAGCAGTTCTTC. The gene calls are TRBV20-1 and TRBJ2-1; possibly TRBD2 for D (6 bases). Germline lookup yields CDR1 DFQATT and CDR2 SNEGSKA (reference sequence). V was shortened by 5 bases and J by 0 bases, with 14 bases between the two germline ends. The CDR3 has 15 residues.